Listed below are T cell receptor beta chains from one sample, sequenced in a study of human T cells and chemical hapten exposure. TCRdb ran MiXCR on the RACE reads and lists one entry per CDR3 protein. In the table there are fewer than 140,000 distinct CDR3 sequences, 10% to 15% of which are singletons. The sequences come from whole blood, collected in connection with sensitization to the hapten diphenylcyclopropenone (DPC). These receptors were taken from a woman between 45 and 60 years old with alopecia areata. Some clones in this sample may be carry-over from other donors' samples. CDR3s include the opening cysteine and the closing phenylalanine or tryptophan. Each record gives: J gene, clone size, V gene, D gene, CDR3 DNA, CDR3 protein. A D gene is named only where the DNA matches it firmly. Some rows mark clone size as missing; the rest say once, few, many or name a class of expanded clone.

TRBJ1-1 few TRBV28 TRBD1 TGTGCCAGCAGTCCCGTCACAGGGGGCGGCACTGAAGCTTTCTTT CASSPVTGGGTEAFF
TRBJ2-1 NA TRBV18 NA TGTGCCAGCTCACCGGGCTTGGATAGGCCGAACTCCTACAATGAGCAGTTCTTC CASSPGLDRPNSYNEQFF
TRBJ2-1 few TRBV6-5 NA TGTGCCAGCAGCCCGCACAGGGATGAGCAGTTCTTC CASSPHRDEQFF
TRBJ2-7 NA TRBV7-6 TRBD1 TGTGCCAGCAGCCAGGACAGGGGAGCCTACGAGCAGTACTTC CASSQDRGAYEQYF
TRBJ2-7 many TRBV7-2 TRBD1 TGTGCCAGCAGGCCGGGACAGGGACTCTACGAGCAGTACTTC CASRPGQGLYEQYF
TRBJ2-7 few TRBV5-1 TRBD1 TGCGCCAGCAGCTTGGACGGACAGGGGGCTGGCGAGCAGTACTTC CASSLDGQGAGEQYF
TRBJ2-5 many TRBV28 NA TGTGCCAGCAGTTCACAATATACCCAGTACTTC CASSSQYTQYF
TRBJ2-7 many TRBV6-5 TRBD2 TGTGCCAGCAGTTACCCGGGAGAGCGGGGGATCGAGCAGTACTTC CASSYPGERGIEQYF
TRBJ1-5 many TRBV7-6 TRBD1 TGTGCCAGCAGCTCGATGTCAGGGGGAAATCAGCCCCAGCATTTT CASSSMSGGNQPQHF
TRBJ2-7 NA TRBV28 TRBD1 TGTGCCAGCTGGGACAGGGCGACCTACGAGCAGTACTTC CASWDRATYEQYF
TRBJ1-5 NA TRBV24-1 TRBD1 TGTGCCACCAGTGAAGGGACAGGGGAAAATCAGCCCCAGCATTTT CATSEGTGENQPQHF
TRBJ2-3 NA TRBV11-2 NA TGTGCCAGCAGCCAACGTCCTAGCACAGATACGCAGTATTTT CASSQRPSTDTQYF
TRBJ2-5 NA TRBV6-2/TRBV6-3 NA TGTGCCAGCAGTTATACAGGGAATGGAGAGACCCAGTACTTC CASSYTGNGETQYF
TRBJ2-5 NA TRBV7-2 TRBD2 TGTGCCAGCAGCGCGACTAGCGGAAAAGAGACCCAGTACTTC CASSATSGKETQYF
TRBJ1-4 few TRBV3-1 NA TGTGCCAGCAGCCAAGAACAGGGAAAACTGTTTTTT CASSQEQGKLFF
TRBJ1-1 many TRBV29-1 NA TGCAGCGTTGAACAGGTGTCAGCAGAAGCTTTCTTT CSVEQVSAEAFF
TRBJ2-2 NA TRBV12-3/TRBV12-4 NA TGTGCAAGTGGGCTGTTGAACACCGGGGAGCTGTTTTTT CASGLLNTGELFF
TRBJ2-1 NA TRBV29-1 TRBD2 TGCAGCGTCGCTCGAGCGGGGATGAATGAGCAGTTCTTC CSVARAGMNEQFF
TRBJ1-1 many TRBV7-9 NA TGTGCCAGCAGCTTCCTTCCGGGAGCTGAAGCTTTCTTT CASSFLPGAEAFF
TRBJ1-4 few TRBV6-6 NA TGTGCCAGCAGTTACTATACGGGAGGATCTAATGAAAAACTGTTTTTT CASSYYTGGSNEKLFF
TRBJ2-1 few TRBV7-2 NA TGTGCCAGCAGCTTAGTCGGGGCTAGCTACAATGAGCAGTTCTTC CASSLVGASYNEQFF
TRBJ2-2 few TRBV20-1 NA TGCAGTGCTCCCCTGGCGGGTTGGTCGAACACCGGGGAGCTGTTTTTT CSAPLAGWSNTGELFF
TRBJ1-5 NA TRBV28 TRBD1 TGTGCCAGCAGTTTCCCTCGGGACAGGGCTCATCAGCCCCAGCATTTT CASSFPRDRAHQPQHF
TRBJ2-7 NA TRBV20-1 TRBD1 TGCAGTGCTAGAGACCCCGGACAGGGAGCCTTCTACGAGCAGTACTTC CSARDPGQGAFYEQYF
TRBJ2-1 NA TRBV7-6 NA TGTGCCAGCAGCTTACGGGAGTCCTACAATGAGCAGTTCTTC CASSLRESYNEQFF
TRBJ2-2 NA TRBV4-3 NA TGCGCCAGCAGCCTTACCGGGACTGCGAACACCGGGGAGCTGTTTTTT CASSLTGTANTGELFF
TRBJ1-4 many TRBV28 TRBD1 TGTGCCAGCAGTTCGGGGACAGGGGTTAATGAAAAACTGTTTTTT CASSSGTGVNEKLFF
TRBJ1-5 NA TRBV20-1 NA TGCAGTGCTAGAGAACAGCTTCTCTATCAGCCCCAGCATTTT CSAREQLLYQPQHF
TRBJ1-1 few TRBV7-6 NA TGTGCCAGCAGCTTAGCGGAGGGGGTTGCGGCTGAAGCTTTCTTT CASSLAEGVAAEAFF
TRBJ1-2 many TRBV6-5 NA TGTGCCAGCAGTGTGGCTAACTATGGCTACACCTTC CASSVANYGYTF
TRBJ1-1 few TRBV6-2/TRBV6-3 NA TGTGCCAGCAGTTATTGGACAGTAAATTCGGGCACTGAAGCTTTCTTT CASSYWTVNSGTEAFF
TRBJ2-2 NA TRBV2 NA TGTGCCAGCATGACCACGTCGAACACCGGGGAGCTGTTTTTT CASMTTSNTGELFF
TRBJ2-5 NA TRBV5-1 TRBD1 TGCGCCAGCAGCTTAAACCCCGAGACAGGGAGTGGGTCGGAAGAGACCCAGTACTTC CASSLNPETGSGSEETQYF